This T cell receptor beta chain was retrieved from a study of cytomegalovirus exposure and HLA in healthy donors (dated by TCRdb to 2015 to 2018). For context, the study as a whole: In an earlier analysis of fewer than 750 of the donors, 276 Gb of sequence data and 117 million unique TCR beta sequences from about 179 million T cells were reported. About 280 gigabases of sequencing data and around 90 million unique TCR sequences made up an early release that covered fewer than 650 HLA-typed donors. Of the roughly 400 genotyped donors, around 81% fell in the genetic ancestry cluster associated with self-reported Caucasian donors. The study aimed to test whether cataloging public T cell receptors could reveal signatures of past pathogen exposure. The study used immunosequencing to profile the T cell repertoires of approximately 630 subjects and linked those repertoires to cytomegalovirus serostatus. In addition to the first cohort of about 650 subjects, a separate validation cohort of under 150 different subjects was used. To predict cytomegalovirus infection status, the study brought together high-throughput TCR immunosequencing, statistical association of individual TCRs with disease status, and machine learning. A later analysis re-analyzed previously published TCR beta repertoires from about 600 donors and added high-resolution HLA genotyping to study TCR occurrence patterns. In the later analysis, no new phenotypic data were used to find candidate immune exposures; instead, reliance was placed on TCR beta sequences and their occurrence across donors. In an earlier analysis of roughly 580 of the donors, high-throughput TCR beta sequencing was used to judge whether each TCR beta V gene segment behaved as functional or pseudogenic. Alongside the repertoire data, information on donor age, sex, ethnicity and CMV serostatus was compiled. A later genetic analysis took genome-wide SNP genotypes for about 55% of the 666 donors and used that subset as a discovery cohort. All discovery cohort repertoires had been generated on a single sequencing platform. Both class I and class II loci were covered by HLA typing, at four-digit resolution. Typing coverage differed by locus: A, B, C, DRB1 and DQB1 were typed in roughly 629-630 donors, DQA1 in approximately 520, DPA1 in around 610, and DPB1 in 400 to 480. Because of strong linkage in the cohort, five DR-DQ haplotypes were treated as single units for association and clustering. Across about 380 genotyped donors of the cohort, an average of about 250,000 unique TCR beta nucleotide sequences per donor were sequenced, and around 19% of those sequences were non-productive.

In total, 666 healthy bone marrow donors made up the cohort. Cohort members were all nominally healthy when sampled, although unrecorded immune exposures were likely present. The donor tested CMV seronegative, placing the donor among the 350 to 400 seronegative members of the cohort. Each donor provided a peripheral blood sample, and peripheral blood mononuclear cells were used for TCR beta sequencing. The Qiagen DNeasy Blood Extraction Kit was used to extract genomic DNA from the blood cell samples. General findings and caveats noted by the study authors: In a later genetic analysis, fewer N-insertions in productive TCRs were reported among donors in an Asian-associated ancestry cluster than the 666-donor mean. In a later genetic analysis, a missense DCLRE1C variant was associated with V-gene and J-gene trimming of TCR beta chains, and the association was replicated in an independent cohort. Most CMV-associated TCR beta chains appeared to be HLA-restricted in a later analysis, and the HLA associations seemed to be driven largely by CMV exposure. A group of highly shared sequence variants was considered likely to be a technical artifact of the sequencing pipeline. Because some donors lacked HLA typing at each locus, the association tests relied only on the typed subset. The classifier was reported to diagnose cytomegalovirus status with high specificity and sensitivity in both the original and validation cohorts. A later analysis found that HLA-associated TCR beta chains were more clonally expanded and had lower generation probabilities than equally common non-associated chains. At a false discovery rate of 0.05, a later analysis linked some 17,000 TCR beta sequences to specific HLA alleles. In an earlier analysis of 500 to 650 of the donors, most TCR beta V segments appeared in productive rearrangements about 87% or about 30% of the time, broadly matching IMGT annotations. Presence/absence analyses assumed roughly uniform sequencing depth across donors, an assumption that may not hold. Linkage disequilibrium might explain the correlated functional status among segregating V segments, but an unknown experimental factor could not be ruled out. For the cohort, immune exposure information was limited to CMV serostatus. A later analysis reported that several top co-occurrence clusters appeared linked to parvovirus B19, influenza, CMV and Epstein-Barr virus. While some public TCRs were present in many individuals, most TCR sequences turned up only very rarely across donors. In vitro tests confirmed that three of the cytomegalovirus-associated TCR beta chains recognize cytomegalovirus antigens. The study listed over 150 TCR beta chains as associated with cytomegalovirus. When HLA alleles, especially DR and DQ, strongly co-occurred, TCR associations were difficult to assign to individual alleles. A further reported finding was that TCR beta sequences accurately predicted the HLA-A and HLA-B alleles for most subjects in the first cohort. Because the 87-base-pair reads could not distinguish some IMGT-functional V segments, including TRBV6-2 and TRBV6-3, those segments were excluded. The earlier analysis of almost 600 of the donors excluded 15 to 20 rarely observed V segments, including chromosome 9 orphons, because counts were too low. Only TCR beta chains were sequenced in this cohort, and the absence of alpha or paired-chain data limited detectable features. In a later analysis, the rate of TCR association differed among HLA loci, with DRB1 alleles having the most associated TCRs and HLA-C alleles having the fewest. The authors suggested that the approach could potentially be extended to other disease states and immunological phenotypes.

CDR1 and CDR2 are read off the germline V gene as SGHRS and YFSETQ. Reading from cysteine to phenylalanine, the CDR3 counts 15 amino acids. Solely the CDR3 DNA is kept, with 45 bases framed from the first base. Relative to germline, V is 9 bases shorter and J is 2 bases shorter, with 19 bases between their ends. Comment on this clone: Its antigen specificity is not known. The input lacks base qualities; no much larger clone sits a single base away.

Receptor amplification or capture employed the immunoSEQ multiplex PCR assay. For the multiplex PCR, a mixture combining 60 forward primers for TCR Vbeta segments and 13 reverse primers for TCR Jbeta segments was used. Amplification of the CDR3 region of rearranged TCR beta genes was performed with a multiplex PCR assay on genomic DNA. The Illumina HiSeq System was used to sequence the amplified TCR beta libraries as 87-base-pair reads. The authors processed their data as follows. A later analysis tallied some 79 million unique TCR beta chains across the 666 repertoires, and around 9.9 million of those chains were shared by two or more donors. A nearest-neighbor algorithm error-corrected the raw reads and collapsed the reads into unique sequences, merging closely related sequences to remove PCR and sequencing errors. Alignment of CDR3 sequences to IMGT reference sequences was used to assign V, D and J gene segments. Each retained sequence needed at least a six-nucleotide match to both a V gene segment and a J gene segment. Rearrangements were classified as productive when the CDR3 lacked stop codons and remained in frame with V and J, and all other rearrangements were classified as non-productive. Following IMGT convention, CDR3 was defined as the stretch from the second conserved V-encoded cysteine up to the conserved J-encoded phenylalanine. The earlier analysis of more than 450 of the donors excluded sequences that lacked an unambiguous match to a single V gene segment. In an earlier analysis of some 590 of the donors, a V segment was called functional when productive rearrangements were above 56.7%, and segregating when the standard deviation between donors exceeded 5%. A statistical classification framework was built to diagnose cytomegalovirus status from the catalog of TCR beta chain sequences. A later analysis assigned V and J genes by comparing TCR nucleotide sequences with IMGT/GENE-DB human TR gene sequences. The TCRdist pipeline was used in a later analysis to assign CDR3 sequences and most-parsimonious VDJ recombination scenarios. A later analysis defined each TCR beta chain by its CDR3 amino acid sequence plus V-gene family, and excluded reads lacking a unique V-gene family. A later analysis removed roughly 590 highly shared, low-generation-probability nucleotide sequences to deal with suspected cross-contamination and a sequencing artifact. For each public chain, a later analysis derived a clonal expansion index from normalized ranks of inferred template counts within each repertoire. In a later analysis, generation probabilities were computed with a VDJ recombination model fitted to out-of-frame rearrangements, and the resulting probabilities were checked against IGoR. Hypergeometric tests were used in a later analysis to score TCR-TCR, TCR-HLA and TCR-CMV co-occurrence, with a repertoire-size bias correction applied to the TCR pairs. To estimate false discovery rates, a later analysis permuted the HLA or CMV assignments 20 times. In a later analysis, co-occurring TCRs were grouped with DBSCAN, and TCRdist sequence similarity was added when clustering was performed within HLA-allele-positive subsets. Repertoires with fewer than 30,000 or more than 120,000 public chains were left out of co-occurrence clustering, as were about 5 repertoires with anomalous nucleotide sharing. This immuneACCESS table, as held by TCRdb, lists in-frame sequences with V and J called but not all clones. Of the missing ones, under half trace to an unresolved V gene in checked studies; the others have no known cause. V and J calls and clone size come straight from that table; D and trimming were deduced from the DNA. Within this sample are about 180,000 clones, with around 82% of them counted one time only. The leading ten clones occupy 4.5% to 6% of the sample.

The sequencing sample was made of PBMCs. In this chain, TRBV5-1 is recombined with TRBJ2-3, and TRBD2 may be the D gene, going by 7 matching bases. The TCR was taken from a man aged 40-50 years in good health and CMV-seronegative. The CDR3 protein: CATRARAGHTDTQYF. The DNA is as follows: TGCGCCACCAGGGCTCGAGCGGGACACACAGATACGCAGTATTTT. Where the CDR3 stops, the reference TRBV5-1 and TRBJ2-3 genes take over; the full variable domain is KAGVTQTPRYLIKTRGQQVTLSCSPISGHRSVSWYQQTPGQGLQFLFEYFSETQRNKGNFPGRFSGRQFSNSRSEMNVSTLELGDSALYLCATRARAGHTDTQYFGPGTRLTVL.